One sample yielded the 28 T cell receptor beta chains listed below, sequenced in a study of early T cells in non-severe SARS-CoV-2 infection. MiXCR, applied by TCRdb to the 5' RACE reads, yields one record per CDR3 protein. The table includes 30,000 to 40,000 distinct CDR3 sequences, roughly 5.4% detected once. Material: whole blood, obtained at baseline. The receptors shown here come from an adult who was a healthcare worker with PCR-confirmed SARS-CoV-2 infection or an uninfected control (not recorded which).

This clonotype occurred many times. The V gene is TRBV2, the J gene TRBJ2-7; TRBD2 matches 12 bases. Germline lookup yields CDR1 SNHLY and CDR2 FYNNEI. V shed 6 bases and J 1 base; nucleotides not matched to a gene: 4. This CDR3 has 15 amino acids. DNA of the CDR3: TGTGCCAGCAGAATGCTAGCGGGAGGGTCCTACGAGCAGTACTTC. Translation: CASRMLAGGSYEQYF.

A single count supports this clonotype. One junction end disagrees with the germline gene, perhaps due to a read error. V is TRBV28 and J is TRBJ2-1; maybe TRBD2 (6 bases). The CDR3 runs to 16 residues. CDR1 MDHEN and CDR2 SYDVKM come from the germline V gene. CDR3 residues: CARSPRGTQRVNEQFF. CDR3 in DNA: TGTGCCCGCAGCCCCCGCGGGACTCAACGTGTCAATGAGCAGTTCTTC.

This clonotype showed up many times. The chain is built from TRBV6-1 and TRBJ1-1; the D gene is possibly TRBD1 (5 bases). Trimming removed 5 bases at V and 0 bases at J, with 10 bases between. Germline CDR1 reads MNHNS; CDR2 reads SASEGT. The CDR3 covers 14 residues. CDR3 coding DNA: TGTGCCAGCAGTTCCCGGGGGATGAACACTGAAGCTTTCTTT. Translating gives CASSSRGMNTEAFF.

In this sample, this clonotype turned up many times. J is TRBJ2-7 and V is TRBV12-3 or TRBV12-4, with D possibly matching TRBD2 (6 bases). The CDR3 is made up of 12 amino acids. V was clipped by 7 bases and J by 2 bases, with 9 bases between them. The DNA of the CDR3 is TGTGCCAGCACGGCGGGACCCTACGAGCAGTACTTC. This codes for CASTAGPYEQYF.

This clonotype was seen ten or more times. The chain has TRBV6-6 and TRBJ1-1; no reliable D call. This CDR3 spans 13 amino acids. The V gene's germline CDR1 is MNHNY and CDR2 SVGAGI (reference sequence). The germline V and J ends were trimmed by 5 bases and 1 base, with 8 bases remaining between them. The CDR3 reads CASSPQGNTEAFF. CDR3 coding DNA: TGTGCCAGCAGTCCCCAAGGGAACACTGAAGCTTTCTTT.

This clonotype was seen at least ten times. The CDR3 spells CASSRTTVQETQYF. The DNA for the CDR3 is TGCGCCAGCAGCCGTACGACAGTACAAGAGACCCAGTACTTC. The V call is TRBV4-1, the J call TRBJ2-5, with D perhaps matching TRBD1 (5 bases). This CDR3 has 14 residues. With 4 bases removed from V and 2 bases from J, the gap between germline ends came to 11 bases. CDR1 is MGHRA, CDR2 YSYEKL, per germline.

In this sample, this clonotype turned up a few times. V usage is TRBV12-3 or TRBV12-4 and J usage is TRBJ2-7; no definite D call. This CDR3 is 11 amino acids long. Trimming pared 6 bases from V and 1 base from J, leaving 4 bases between. CDR3: CASRQSYEQYF. As DNA, the CDR3 is TGTGCCAGCAGACAGTCCTACGAGCAGTACTTC.

This clonotype was seen a few times. V gene TRBV3-1 combines with J gene TRBJ2-1, with D uncertain. V lost 2 bases and J 0 bases, leaving 11 bases between the germline ends. The germline V gene encodes CDR1 LGHDT and CDR2 YNNKEL (reference sequence). The CDR3 is made up of 16 amino acids. CDR3 nucleotide sequence: TGTGCCAGCAGCCAAAGTTCTATAAGCTCCTACAATGAGCAGTTCTTC. This codes for CASSQSSISSYNEQFF.

This clonotype appeared many times. The V and J genes are TRBV25-1 and TRBJ2-5; 10 bases agree with TRBD1. The germline V gene encodes CDR1 MGHDK and CDR2 SYGVNS. This CDR3 has 16 residues. V shed 2 bases, J shed 4 bases, and the junction held 7 bases outside the gene matches. The CDR3 protein is CASSEADRGLGETQYF. Here the CDR3 DNA reads TGTGCCAGCAGTGAAGCGGACAGGGGGTTAGGAGAGACCCAGTACTTC.

Many counts were recorded for this clonotype. The chain joins TRBV28 to TRBJ2-5, with 10 bases aligning to TRBD2. With V trimmed by 6 bases and J by 1 base, 2 bases remained unmatched. The CDR3 has 14 amino acids. CDR1 is MDHEN, CDR2 SYDVKM, per germline. The CDR3 bases are TGTGCCAGCAGACTAGCGGGGCTCCAAGAGACCCAGTACTTC. It encodes CASRLAGLQETQYF.

This clonotype was recorded at least ten times. The CDR3, as DNA: TGCAGTGCTAGAGTTGGAGGGGCCTACAATCAGCCCCAGCATTTT. Protein sequence: CSARVGGAYNQPQHF. This chain joins TRBV20-1 and TRBJ1-5, with D perhaps TRBD1 (5 bases). The CDR3 extends over 15 amino acids. Germline loops: CDR1 DFQATT, CDR2 SNEGSKA (reference sequence). V lost 1 base and J lost 3, with 13 bases in between.

This clonotype occurred many times. The V and J genes are TRBV29-1 and TRBJ2-3, with D tentatively TRBD2 (5 bases). CDR1 is SQVTM and CDR2 is ANQGSEA in the germline V gene. This CDR3 has 11 amino acids. Trimming stripped 5 bases from V and 4 bases from J, with 7 bases between. CDR3 region: CSVLRADTQYF. The CDR3 bases are TGCAGCGTTCTGAGGGCAGATACGCAGTATTTT.

The V gene is TRBV19, the J gene TRBJ1-2, with TRBD1 matching over 9 bases. The length of the CDR3 is 14 residues. The V and J ends lost 9 bases and 2 bases, in that order; junction bases with no gene match: 7. The germline V gene encodes CDR1 LNHDA and CDR2 SQIVND (reference sequence). The CDR3 bases are TGTGCCAGCTTACAGGGGGCGCGGAACTATGGCTACACCTTC. Residues: CASLQGARNYGYTF.

This clonotype occurred a few times. This chain joins TRBV14 and TRBJ2-2; 8 bases match TRBD1. V shed 4 bases and J 4 bases; nucleotides not matched to a gene: 5. Germline V gene lookup returns CDR1 SGHDN and CDR2 FVKESK. The CDR3 is 15 amino acids. In nucleotides, the CDR3 is TGTGCCAGCAGCCGGACAGGGTTTAGCACCGGGGAGCTGTTTTTT. Translated: CASSRTGFSTGELFF.

This clonotype came up many times. V usage is TRBV19 and J usage is TRBJ1-6; D uncertain. The V gene's germline CDR1 is LNHDA and CDR2 SQIVND (reference sequence). The CDR3 is 15 residues long. V was shortened by 5 bases and J by 10 bases, with 18 bases between the two germline ends. Here the CDR3 reads CASSVRVGEYSPLHF. The DNA for the CDR3 is TGTGCCAGTAGTGTCCGAGTTGGGGAGTACTCACCCCTCCACTTT.

This clonotype was seen many times. The CDR3 bases are TGCGCCAGCAGCCAAGTTAATATGGTTAGCACAGATACGCAGTATTTT. It is translated as CASSQVNMVSTDTQYF. The V and J genes are TRBV4-1 and TRBJ2-3; D call uncertain. CDR3 size: 16 residues. Trimming cost V 1 base and J 0 bases, with 11 bases left between them. The germline CDR1 and CDR2 sequences are MGHRA and YSYEKL.

This clonotype has at least ten counts. J is TRBJ2-1 and V is TRBV6-5, with 14 bases identical to TRBD2. Per the germline V gene, CDR1 is MNHEY and CDR2 is SVGAGI. V lost 5 bases and J lost 9; bases outside the gene matches: 9. The CDR3 runs to 16 residues. DNA for the CDR3: TGTGCCAGCAGTGTATCCGGGACTAGCGGGAGTATTGAGCAGTTCTTC. Its protein product is CASSVSGTSGSIEQFF.

This clonotype has at least ten counts. The chain links TRBV20-1 to TRBJ2-7; 7 nucleotides line up with TRBD1. The CDR3 consists of 15 residues. Germline CDR1 DFQATT, CDR2 SNEGSKA (reference sequence). V lost 7 bases to trimming and J lost 0 bases; unmatched junction nucleotides: 12. This CDR3 reads CSVERPGQNSYEQYF. CDR3 DNA: TGCAGTGTTGAAAGACCGGGACAGAACTCCTACGAGCAGTACTTC.

This clonotype has at least ten counts. The V call is TRBV18, the J call TRBJ1-5, with D perhaps matching TRBD1 (5 bases). This CDR3 region has 15 residues. V lost 3 bases to trimming and J lost 0 bases, with 9 bases between them. CDR1 and CDR2 (germline): KGHSH, LQKENI. The CDR3 DNA reads TGTGCCAGCTCACCCACCGACAGTAGCAATCAGCCCCAGCATTTT. This sequence encodes CASSPTDSSNQPQHF.

This clonotype was detected a few times. The chain couples TRBV6-2 or TRBV6-3 to TRBJ1-2, with 9 nucleotides matching TRBD1. After removal of 7 bases from V and 6 bases from J, the junction contained 6 bases not matched to a gene. CDR3 length: 13 residues. Germline-derived CDR1 and CDR2 are MNHEY and SVGEGT. The CDR3 nucleotides read TGTGCCAGCACCCACGGACAGGGGAATGGCTACACCTTC. Protein sequence: CASTHGQGNGYTF.

This clonotype was detected ten times or more. The V and J genes are TRBV18 and TRBJ1-1; D ambiguous. In germline, CDR1 is KGHSH, CDR2 LQKENI. Trimming shortened V by 8 bases and J by 0 bases, and 10 bases separated the two germline ends. The CDR3 spans 13 residues. The CDR3 DNA reads TGTGCCAGCCTCCTGGACCTGAACACTGAAGCTTTCTTT. This translates into CASLLDLNTEAFF.

The chain recombines TRBV11-2 with TRBJ2-7; 13 bases fit TRBD2. Trimming cost V 5 bases and J 2 bases; bases outside gene matches: 3. The CDR3 spans 15 residues. Germline CDR1 reads SGHAT; CDR2 reads FQNNGV. This CDR3 is CASSRLAGGPYEQYV. CDR3 bases: TGTGCCAGCAGCCGACTAGCGGGAGGACCCTACGAGCAGTACGTC.

This clonotype was picked up many times. V is TRBV4-1 and J is TRBJ1-1, with TRBD1 as a possible D gene (6 bases). CDR1 is MGHRA and CDR2 is YSYEKL in the germline V gene. V shed 1 base and J shed 5 bases, with 8 bases lying between them. The CDR3 loop spans 13 amino acids. DNA for the CDR3: TGCGCCAGCAGCCAAGGAAGGGGGACTGAAGCTTTCTTT. Its protein is CASSQGRGTEAFF.

This clonotype appeared many times. The chain uses TRBV28 and TRBJ1-5, with TRBD1 as a possible D gene (5 bases). Trimming removed 2 bases from V and 3 bases from J, with 11 bases in between. The CDR3 is made up of 15 amino acids. The germline V gene has CDR1 MDHEN and CDR2 SYDVKM. This CDR3 is CASSLKGAYNQPQHF. CDR3 DNA sequence: TGTGCCAGCAGTTTAAAAGGGGCTTACAATCAGCCCCAGCATTTT.

Ten or more counts support this clonotype. The CDR3 DNA follows: TGTGCCAGCAGCTTAAGGAACTTACCGTACGAGCAGTACTTC. Protein product: CASSLRNLPYEQYF. The chain is built from TRBV7-2 and TRBJ2-7; D is unclear. Trimming removed 2 bases from V and 4 bases from J, with 12 bases in between. The CDR3 is made up of 14 amino acids. CDR1 is SGHTA and CDR2 is FQGNSA in the germline V gene. The whole variable domain, filled in from reference TRBV7-2 and TRBJ2-7, reads GAGVSQSPSNKVTEKGKDVELRCDPISGHTALYWYRQSLGQGLEFLIYFQGNSAPDKSGLPSDRFSAERTGGSVSTLTIQRTQQEDSAVYLCASSLRNLPYEQYFGPGTRLTVT.

Note on this clonotype: The junction departs from germline at one end; a sequencing error may be responsible. The chain uses TRBV2 and TRBJ2-5, with D perhaps given as TRBD1 or TRBD2 (5 bases each). The length of the CDR3 is 13 residues. Germline V lookup: CDR1 SNHLY, CDR2 FYNNEI. This CDR3 reads CASRDHGAEYYVF. CDR3 sequence (DNA): TGTGCCAGCAGGGACCACGGGGCTGAATACTATGTCTTC.

This clonotype was detected ten times or more. DNA of the CDR3: TGTGCCAGCAGCCCCCAGTCATCCATCTCGGGCGGCTACACCTTC. Residues: CASSPQSSISGGYTF. The V and J genes are TRBV14 and TRBJ1-2; D ambiguous. Germline CDR1 SGHDN, CDR2 FVKESK. V lost 4 bases to trimming and J lost 8 bases, with 20 bases between them. The CDR3 length is 15 residues.

This clonotype was found many times. V is TRBV20-1 and J is TRBJ2-3, with 12 bases identical to TRBD2. The germline gives CDR1 DFQATT, CDR2 SNEGSKA (reference sequence). With 6 bases clipped from V and 2 bases from J, the junction kept 9 bases outside the gene matches. CDR3 length: 16 amino acids. CDR3 in DNA: TGCAGTGCCGAATCTGGGACTAGCGGGTACACAGATACGCAGTATTTT. Translating gives CSAESGTSGYTDTQYF.